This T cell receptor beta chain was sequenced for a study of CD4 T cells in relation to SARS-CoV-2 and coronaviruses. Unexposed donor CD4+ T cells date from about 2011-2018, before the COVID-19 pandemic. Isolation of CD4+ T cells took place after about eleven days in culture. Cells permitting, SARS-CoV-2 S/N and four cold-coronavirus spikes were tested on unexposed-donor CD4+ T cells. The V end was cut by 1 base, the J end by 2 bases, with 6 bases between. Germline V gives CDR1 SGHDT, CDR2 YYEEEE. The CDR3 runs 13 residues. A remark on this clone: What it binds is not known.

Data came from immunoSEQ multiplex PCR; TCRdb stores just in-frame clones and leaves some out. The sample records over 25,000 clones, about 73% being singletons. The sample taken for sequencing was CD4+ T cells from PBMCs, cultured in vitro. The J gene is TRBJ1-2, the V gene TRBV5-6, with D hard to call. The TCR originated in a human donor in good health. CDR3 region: CASSLSLNYGYTF. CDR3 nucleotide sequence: TGTGCCAGCAGCTTGTCCTTAAACTATGGCTACACCTTC. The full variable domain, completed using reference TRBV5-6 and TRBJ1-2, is DAGVTQSPTHLIKTRGQQVTLRCSPKSGHDTVSWYQQALGQGPQFIFQYYEEEERQRGNFPDRFSGHQFPNYSSELNVNALLLGDSALYLCASSLSLNYGYTFGSGTRLTVV.